The 10 T cell receptor beta chains in this list originate from one sample, sequenced in a study of blood T cell repertoires in COVID-19. Measured with immunoSEQ multiplex PCR; TCRdb has only the in-frame clones, and not every one. This sample carries 150,000 to 200,000 clones, around four fifths of them seen once, and the ten largest clones take 10% to 15%. Sequenced material: peripheral blood. The receptor set was obtained from a man between 65 and 85 years old who had recovered from COVID-19.

In its sample, this clone was seen once. The J gene is TRBJ2-7, the V gene TRBV5-6; D possibly corresponds to TRBD2 (5 bases). The CDR3 covers 14 residues. Per germline, CDR1 SGHDT and CDR2 YYEEEE. Trimming took off 4 bases at V and 6 bases at J, with 17 bases between the two ends. CDR3 in DNA: TGTGCCAGCAGCGAGGGTGGCGCGCCAGGCGAGCAGTACTTC. Residues: CASSEGGAPGEQYF.

This CDR3 is CASRKSGRAYNEQFF. The CDR3 DNA sequence: TGTGCCAGCAGGAAGAGCGGGAGGGCTTATAATGAGCAGTTCTTC. This chain connects TRBV6-5 to TRBJ2-1; TRBD2 matches 10 bases. Germline CDR1 and CDR2: MNHEY and SVGAGI. This CDR3 contains 15 residues. V was clipped by 6 bases and J by 7 bases; unmatched bases: 9.

This chain connects TRBV5-4 to TRBJ2-7; no clear D gene. The CDR3 spans 14 residues. Trimming removed 2 bases from V and 7 bases from J, with 16 bases in between. From germline, CDR1 is SGHNT and CDR2 YYREEE (reference sequence). CDR3 nucleotide sequence: TGTGCCAGCAGCTTTGGGCAGCCTCCTGGAGAGCAGTACTTC. Protein sequence: CASSFGQPPGEQYF.

This chain links TRBV6-2 or TRBV6-3 with TRBJ1-1, with 7 positions matching TRBD1. CDR3 length equals 16 residues. With 6 bases clipped from V and 3 bases from J, the junction kept 13 bases outside the gene matches. Germline V gives CDR1 MNHEY, CDR2 SVGEGT. The CDR3 sequence is CASSPGTVPGYTEAFF. The CDR3 nucleotides read TGTGCCAGCAGCCCTGGGACAGTACCAGGATACACTGAAGCTTTCTTT.

This clone was recorded only once. The same CDR3 is also encoded by other DNA sequences in this sample. V is TRBV6-5 and J is TRBJ2-7; 11 positions match TRBD1. Germline V gene data show CDR1 as MNHEY and CDR2 as SVGAGI. The CDR3 contains 15 residues. The V gene end was trimmed by 6 bases and the J gene end by 1 base; junction bases not matched to a gene: 5. The CDR3 loop reads CASSRDRGVSYEQYF. DNA for the CDR3: TGTGCCAGCAGCCGGGACAGGGGGGTATCCTACGAGCAGTACTTC.

This chain joins TRBV6-2 or TRBV6-3 and TRBJ2-2, with TRBD1 as a possible D gene (6 bases). The V gene's germline CDR1 is MNHEY and CDR2 SVGEGT. CDR3 length equals 15 residues. Trimming stripped 5 bases from V and 6 bases from J, with 16 bases between. The CDR3 sequence: CASSTAPTGPGELFF. CDR3 in DNA: TGTGCCAGCAGTACGGCCCCGACAGGTCCCGGGGAGCTGTTTTTT.

This clone was counted only a few times. The chain uses TRBV5-1 and TRBJ2-2, with D maybe TRBD2 (6 bases). This CDR3 is built from 16 residues. Trimming left V 2 bases short and J 7 bases short, with 18 bases between. CDR1 SGHRS and CDR2 YFSETQ come from the germline V gene. In nucleotides, the CDR3 is TGCGCCAGCAGCTTAGGCCCTACGGGGGAGAACGGGGAGCTGTTTTTT. Its translation is CASSLGPTGENGELFF.

The chain carries TRBV4-3 and TRBJ2-5; 9 bases align to TRBD2. This CDR3 has 15 amino acids. V was pared by 4 bases and J by 5 bases, with 8 bases of the junction left unmatched. Germline V gene sequence: CDR1 LGHNA, CDR2 YSLEER. CDR3 DNA: TGCGCCAGCAGCCTCTCACGTAGCGGGAGTGAGACCCAGTACTTC. It encodes CASSLSRSGSETQYF.

The genes are TRBV29-1 and TRBJ2-7; D perhaps matches TRBD2 (5 bases). CDR1 and CDR2 from the germline V gene are SQVTM and ANQGSEA. The CDR3 has 13 residues. V shed 7 bases and J shed 0 bases, with 13 bases lying between them. The CDR3 DNA sequence: TGCAGCGCCGCTAGCAAAAGCTCCTACGAGCAGTACTTC. This translates into CSAASKSSYEQYF.

The chain joins TRBV5-1 to TRBJ2-5, with D possibly being TRBD2 (5 bases). This CDR3 comprises 15 residues. CDR1 SGHRS and CDR2 YFSETQ come from the germline V gene. V was pared by 1 base and J by 1 base, with 11 bases between. For the CDR3, the DNA is TGCGCCAGCAGCTTGCTCGGAGGACTCCAAGAGACCCAGTACTTC. Translation gives CASSLLGGLQETQYF.